The rows below give T cell receptor beta chains drawn from one sample of a study of blood T cell repertoires in COVID-19. Here immunoSEQ multiplex PCR was the method, and the copy in TCRdb shows in-frame clones only, minus some. Among 310,000 or so clones listed, roughly 87% were seen once. Material: peripheral blood. The receptors were gathered from a man aged 50 or older with active or convalescent COVID-19. Both conserved end residues are part of each CDR3. A D gene is named only where the DNA matches it firmly. Not all rows give a size; the values are once, few, many and, for expanded clones, a class.

V	J	size	D	length	DNA	CDR3
TRBV2	TRBJ1-2	once	NA	15	TGTGCCAGCAGTGAAGTAGGACAGTCTAACTATGGCTACACCTTC	CASSEVGQSNYGYTF
TRBV4-2	TRBJ2-2	NA	NA	13	TGTGCCAGCAGCCGGGGGCTGCTCCTCGAGCTGTTTTTT	CASSRGLLLELFF
TRBV15	TRBJ2-5	NA	NA	13	TGTGCCACCAGCAGTCGGGGACAAGAGACCCAGTACTTC	CATSSRGQETQYF
TRBV7-3	TRBJ2-1	NA	TRBD1	15	TGTGCCAGCAGCTTACCGGGACAGGGGGGCAATGAGCAGTTCTTC	CASSLPGQGGNEQFF
TRBV30	TRBJ1-1	NA	NA	14	TGTGCCTGGAGCGCGGAGGTCATGAACACTGAAGCTTTCTTT	CAWSAEVMNTEAFF
TRBV7-7	TRBJ1-4	NA	NA	13	TGTGCTAGCAGCCAAGTCCCCGAGGGGGAACTGTTTTTT	CASSQVPEGELFF
TRBV5-1	TRBJ2-1	NA	NA	20	TGCGCCAGCAGCCCTGGCCTTTTTTCACCTAGTCCGGCCGCCTACAATGAGCAGTTCTTC	CASSPGLFSPSPAAYNEQFF
TRBV18	TRBJ2-3	NA	TRBD2	16	TGTGCCAGCTCAGGACGCCCAGCGGGGTATACAGATACGCAGTATTTT	CASSGRPAGYTDTQYF
TRBV27	TRBJ1-4	NA	TRBD1	14	TGTGCCAGCAGATCGGGACAGGGGGGTGAAAAACTGTTTTTT	CASRSGQGGEKLFF
TRBV7-2	TRBJ2-1	NA	TRBD2	16	TGTGCCAGCAGCCAGACTAGCGGGGGGGCCTACAATGAGCAGTTCTTC	CASSQTSGGAYNEQFF
TRBV19	TRBJ2-3	NA	TRBD2	17	TGTGCCAGTAGCCTGACTAGCGGGTCCTCGAGCACAGATACGCAGTATTTT	CASSLTSGSSSTDTQYF
TRBV7-9	TRBJ1-4	NA	TRBD1	17	TGTGCCAGCAGCCCAACCCCCCGACAGGGGGCGGGGGAAAAACTGTTTTTT	CASSPTPRQGAGEKLFF
TRBV9	TRBJ2-2	NA	TRBD2	16	TGTGCCAGCAGCGCCCGACTAGCGGGGTACACCGGGGAGCTGTTTTTT	CASSARLAGYTGELFF
TRBV2	TRBJ1-6	NA	TRBD1	15	TGTGCCAGCTCCCGACAGGGGAATTTGGATTCACCCCTCCACTTT	CASSRQGNLDSPLHF
TRBV6-1	TRBJ1-1	NA	NA	12	TGTGCCAGCAGTGAACATAACACTGAAGCTTTCTTT	CASSEHNTEAFF
TRBV14	TRBJ1-6	once	TRBD1	14	TGTGCCAGCAGCGCCCGACAGGGTGGTTCACCCCTCCACTTT	CASSARQGGSPLHF
TRBV28	TRBJ2-3	NA	NA	15	TGTGCCAGCAACCGGATCGGCAGGGGAACAGATACGCAGTATTTT	CASNRIGRGTDTQYF
TRBV7-3	TRBJ2-3	NA	TRBD1	15	TGTGCCAGCAGCGAGGGACAGGGGGCAGCGGATACGCAGTATTTT	CASSEGQGAADTQYF
TRBV2	TRBJ1-1	NA	NA	13	TGTGCCAGCAGTCCGACAGGAAACACTGAAGCTTTCTTT	CASSPTGNTEAFF
TRBV7-9	TRBJ2-1	NA	NA	14	TGTGCCAGCAGCTTTGGCCAGTCCTACAATGAGCAGTTCTTC	CASSFGQSYNEQFF
TRBV7-8	TRBJ1-1	NA	NA	14	TGTGCCAGCAGCTTGATGGGGTGGAGGACTGAAGCTTTCTTT	CASSLMGWRTEAFF
TRBV5-1	TRBJ2-3	once	NA	16	TGCGCCAGCAGCTTGGACGGGGGACCCACCACAGATACGCAGTATTTT	CASSLDGGPTTDTQYF
TRBV7-2	TRBJ1-2	once	NA	15	TGTGCCAGCAGCTTAGAATGGGCAGGAAACTATGGCTACACCTTC	CASSLEWAGNYGYTF
TRBV24-1	TRBJ1-5	once	TRBD1	14	TGTGCCACCAGTGCGGCAGGGGGCGGCCAGCCCCAGCATTTT	CATSAAGGGQPQHF
TRBV18	TRBJ1-1	NA	NA	15	TGTGCCAGCTCACCACCGGGAGGGTTGAACACTGAAGCTTTCTTT	CASSPPGGLNTEAFF
TRBV4-3	TRBJ2-2	NA	TRBD2	18	TGCGCCAGCAGCCAGGGGACTAGCGGGGGACCATTGCCGAGGGAGCTGTTTTTT	CASSQGTSGGPLPRELFF
TRBV10-3	TRBJ1-2	NA	NA	14	TGTGCCATCAAAGAAACCCATGCGAACTATGGCTACACCTTC	CAIKETHANYGYTF
TRBV2	TRBJ1-1	NA	NA	13	TGTGCCAGCAGTTCTACAGAGAACACTGAAGCTTTCTTT	CASSSTENTEAFF
TRBV9	TRBJ2-1	NA	TRBD2	19	TGTGCCAGCAGCGTAGGCCTAGCGGGAGGAAGGAGCTCCTACAATGAGCAGTTCTTC	CASSVGLAGGRSSYNEQFF
TRBV30	TRBJ1-2	NA	NA	12	TGTGCCTGGAGTCTCCCGACAGTTGGCTACACCTTC	CAWSLPTVGYTF
TRBV6-1	TRBJ2-2	NA	NA	14	TGTGCCAGCAGTGAATTAGGAGATACCGGGGAGCTGTTTTTT	CASSELGDTGELFF
TRBV6-2/TRBV6-3	TRBJ2-5	NA	TRBD1	15	TGTGCCAGCAGTTACGGGACAGGGGGTATGGAGACCCAGTACTTC	CASSYGTGGMETQYF
TRBV4-3	TRBJ2-1	once	TRBD1	16	TGCGCCAGCAGCCAAGGCGGGACAGGGGGTTACAATGAGCAGTTCTTC	CASSQGGTGGYNEQFF
TRBV30	TRBJ2-5	NA	NA	14	TGTGCCTGGAGTGTGGGCACCATGGAGGGGACCCAGTACTTC	CAWSVGTMEGTQYF
TRBV5-4	TRBJ1-1	NA	NA	13	TGTGCCAGCAGCCCAGACTTGAACACTGAAGCTTTCTTT	CASSPDLNTEAFF
TRBV5-1	TRBJ1-1	NA	TRBD1	16	TGCGCCAGCAGCTTGGGGCTAGGGGGCGCGGGGACTGAAGCTTTCTTT	CASSLGLGGAGTEAFF
TRBV29-1	TRBJ2-2	NA	TRBD1	14	TGCAGCGTTGGGGACAGGAGGAACACCGGGGAGCTGTTTTTT	CSVGDRRNTGELFF
TRBV6-5	TRBJ1-5	NA	NA	15	TGTGCCAGCATGGGGGCGGGAGGGGGCAATCAGCCCCAGCATTTT	CASMGAGGGNQPQHF
TRBV19	TRBJ2-6	NA	NA	17	TGTGCCCGGGCCGGGCGGGCGCTGGGTTCTGGGGCCAACGTCCTGACTTTC	CARAGRALGSGANVLTF
TRBV28	TRBJ2-1	NA	TRBD2	16	TGTGCCAGCAGCCCCCCGGAGGAGCGGGAGGGCAATGAGCAGTTCTTC	CASSPPEEREGNEQFF